One and the same sample provided the 31 T cell receptor beta chains below, sequenced in a study of shared clonotypes between healthy human individuals. The protocol was immunoSEQ multiplex PCR, while the TCRdb copy is restricted to in-frame clones and leaves out a portion. This sample has nearly 2 million clones; about 94% occur once, and the top ten carry roughly 1.2%. Naive CD8 isolation took CD45RO-negative cells positively selected for CCR7 and excluded terminally differentiated effector memory CD45RA+ cells. Sequencing was performed on naive CD8+ T cells sorted from blood. The receptors stem from a man aged 18 to 29 in good health.

This clone showed up just once. This sequence joins TRBV13 and TRBJ2-3, with 14 positions matching TRBD2. Germline V gene lookup returns CDR1 PRHDT and CDR2 FYEKMQ (reference sequence). The CDR3 length is 16 residues. The V segment lost 4 bases and the J segment 4 bases; nucleotides outside the gene matches: 4. Here the CDR3 DNA reads TGTGCCAGCAGCTCTGGACTAGCGGGAGGCTCAGATACGCAGTATTTT. Protein sequence: CASSSGLAGGSDTQYF.

The CDR3 sequence is CASSDRQGWNEKLFF. The CDR3 DNA reads as TGCGCCAGCAGCGATAGGCAGGGCTGGAATGAAAAACTGTTTTTT. The V and J genes are TRBV4-1 and TRBJ1-4, with a weak D call TRBD1 (5 bases). Trimming pared 5 bases from V and 5 bases from J, leaving 15 bases between. CDR1 MGHRA and CDR2 YSYEKL come from the germline V gene. This CDR3 contains 15 residues.

The chain links TRBV10-3 to TRBJ2-7; no clear D gene. V dropped 3 bases and J dropped 3 bases, with 15 bases sitting between them. CDR1 ENHRY and CDR2 SYGVKD come from the germline V gene. This CDR3 is built from 15 residues. The CDR3 DNA reads TGTGCCATCAGTGAATGGGAAAAGGGCAACTACGAGCAGTACTTC. This gives the protein CAISEWEKGNYEQYF.

V and J are TRBV4-3 and TRBJ2-7; 7 nucleotides match TRBD2. The J segment lost 2 bases and the V segment lost 1 base, leaving 5 bases of the junction unmatched. From germline, CDR1 is LGHNA and CDR2 YSLEER. The CDR3 sequence is 15 residues long. DNA of the CDR3: TGCGCCAGCAGCCAAGCGCCTAGCGGAACCTACGAGCAGTACTTC. Protein sequence: CASSQAPSGTYEQYF.

The chain links TRBV7-9 to TRBJ1-1; a possible D gene is TRBD1 (5 bases). Germline V gene sequence: CDR1 SEHNR, CDR2 FQNEAQ (reference sequence). V was shortened by 2 bases and J by 6 bases, with 10 bases between the two germline ends. The length of the CDR3 is 13 residues. The CDR3 loop reads CASSLWGNPEAFF. As DNA, the CDR3 is TGTGCCAGCAGCTTATGGGGGAATCCTGAAGCTTTCTTT.

The chain links TRBV4-2 to TRBJ2-3; weak D call: TRBD2 (6 bases). The germline V gene has CDR1 LGHNA and CDR2 YNFKEQ. V lost 4 bases and J 3 bases, leaving 20 bases between the germline ends. The CDR3 extends over 17 amino acids. This CDR3 reads CASSPELHPGGTDTQYF. DNA of the CDR3: TGTGCCAGCAGCCCTGAACTCCACCCCGGGGGAACAGATACGCAGTATTTT.

The rearrangement links TRBV7-8 to TRBJ1-1; tentative D call: TRBD1 (5 bases). This CDR3 spans 14 amino acids. V lost 5 bases, J lost 4 bases, and 14 bases lay in between. Looked up from germline, CDR1 is SGHVS and CDR2 is FQNEAQ. The CDR3 loop is CASSLGALPTEAFF. In DNA, the CDR3 is TGTGCCAGCAGCCTCGGGGCCCTCCCCACTGAAGCTTTCTTT.

The chain couples TRBV6-5 to TRBJ2-1; D is undetermined. Trimming shortened V by 2 bases and J by 9 bases, and 11 bases separated the two germline ends. The CDR3 totals 13 residues. Germline CDR1 reads MNHEY; CDR2 reads SVGAGI. The CDR3 bases are TGTGCCAGCAGTTACGGCAGCTGGGGTGAGCAGTTCTTC. This sequence encodes CASSYGSWGEQFF.

The chain recombines TRBV6-6 with TRBJ2-1; D possibly uses TRBD1 or TRBD2 (5 bases each). Germline V lookup: CDR1 MNHNY, CDR2 SVGAGI (reference sequence). V was clipped by 8 bases and J by 9 bases, with 5 bases between them. CDR3 size: 9 residues. The CDR3 region is CASGTEQFF. DNA of the CDR3: TGTGCCAGCGGGACTGAGCAGTTCTTC.

The chain carries TRBV5-1 and TRBJ1-5; D is unclear. V lost 2 bases, J lost 11 bases, and 17 bases lay in between. CDR1 SGHRS and CDR2 YFSETQ come from the germline V gene. The CDR3 sequence is 14 residues long. Here the CDR3 DNA reads TGCGCCAGCAGCTTCCTCCGGGTACAAAGGGCCCAGCATTTT. Translation gives CASSFLRVQRAQHF.

CDR3 residues: CASSSKGREEQFF. The CDR3 nucleotides are TGCGCCAGCAGTTCTAAGGGTCGAGAGGAGCAGTTCTTC. J is TRBJ2-1 and V is TRBV5-1; no firm D call. The V gene lost 5 bases and the J gene lost 10 bases, with 16 bases spanning the gap. Germline V gene sequence: CDR1 SGHRS, CDR2 YFSETQ. The CDR3 has 13 amino acids. Full variable domain (remainder filled in from reference TRBV5-1 and TRBJ2-1): KAGVTQTPRYLIKTRGQQVTLSCSPISGHRSVSWYQQTPGQGLQFLFEYFSETQRNKGNFPGRFSGRQFSNSRSEMNVSTLELGDSALYLCASSSKGREEQFFGPGTRLTVL.

The CDR3 coding sequence is TGCGCCAGCACCGACTCCTGGGGTGCCCAGTACTTC. It translates to CASTDSWGAQYF. This rearrangement joins TRBV5-1 to TRBJ2-5, with no clear D. CDR3 length equals 12 residues. Germline CDR1 SGHRS, CDR2 YFSETQ. V lost 6 bases to trimming and J lost 9 bases, with 15 bases between them.

This chain uses TRBV27 with TRBJ2-7, with D tentatively TRBD2 (7 bases). Per the germline V gene, CDR1 is MNHEY and CDR2 is SMNVEV (reference sequence). The CDR3 is 13 residues long. Trimming took 10 bases from V and 1 from J, leaving 14 bases between them. CDR3 sequence: CATAQGGSYEQYF. DNA of the CDR3: TGTGCCACTGCACAGGGAGGGTCCTACGAGCAGTACTTC.

This clone was observed a handful of times. The same CDR3 arises from other DNA sequences in this sample as well. The rearrangement uses TRBV27 and TRBJ2-3; D is unclear. The germline V and J ends were trimmed by 3 bases and 0 bases, with 4 bases remaining between them. The CDR3 length is 13 residues. Germline loops: CDR1 MNHEY, CDR2 SMNVEV (reference sequence). The CDR3 protein is CASSFFSTDTQYF. The DNA for the CDR3 is TGTGCCAGCAGTTTCTTTAGCACAGATACGCAGTATTTT.

The V gene is TRBV4-1, the J gene TRBJ2-2, with 8 nucleotides matching TRBD2. The CDR3 contains 15 residues. With V trimmed by 2 bases and J by 4 bases, 3 bases remained unmatched. Germline lookup yields CDR1 MGHRA and CDR2 YSYEKL. The CDR3 bases are TGCGCCAGCAGCCAATCGGGAGGGGCCACCGGGGAGCTGTTTTTT. This encodes CASSQSGGATGELFF.

V usage is TRBV29-1 and J usage is TRBJ2-7; 10 bases are a match to TRBD2. The V gene's germline CDR1 is SQVTM and CDR2 ANQGSEA. The CDR3 runs to 13 residues. The trim removed 6 bases at V and 3 bases at J, leaving 5 bases unmatched. CDR3 DNA: TGCAGCGTACGGACTAGCGGAAACTACGAGCAGTACTTC. This translates into CSVRTSGNYEQYF.

The chain carries TRBV27 and TRBJ2-6, with D possibly TRBD1 on 6 matching bases. V was shortened by 6 bases and J by 2 bases, with 14 bases between the two germline ends. This CDR3 is 16 amino acids long. Germline V gene data show CDR1 as MNHEY and CDR2 as SMNVEV (reference sequence). CDR3 sequence reads: CASSNRELTGANVLTF. The CDR3 DNA reads as TGTGCCAGCAGCAACAGGGAACTAACTGGGGCCAACGTCCTGACTTTC.

J is TRBJ2-3 and V is TRBV13, with a weak D call TRBD2 (5 bases). The V end was cut by 5 bases, the J end by 6 bases, with 9 bases between. Germline lookup yields CDR1 PRHDT and CDR2 FYEKMQ (reference sequence). The CDR3 is 12 amino acids. CDR3 amino acids: CASSELGDTQYF. CDR3 in DNA: TGTGCCAGCAGCGAACTAGGGGATACGCAGTATTTT.

The chain couples TRBV2 to TRBJ2-7; D ambiguous. Germline lookup yields CDR1 SNHLY and CDR2 FYNNEI. The V gene lost 10 bases and the J gene lost 0 bases, with 7 bases spanning the gap. The CDR3 consists of 11 residues. This chain's CDR3 is CATARSYEQYF. The CDR3 nucleotides are TGTGCCACCGCCCGCTCCTACGAGCAGTACTTC.

This chain connects TRBV6-5 to TRBJ2-2; D perhaps matches TRBD2 (5 bases). This CDR3 contains 16 residues. Germline-derived CDR1 and CDR2 are MNHEY and SVGAGI. V lost 4 bases and J 5 bases, leaving 17 bases between the germline ends. The CDR3 here is CASSSIRTVVTGELFF. The CDR3 DNA sequence: TGTGCCAGCAGTTCGATTCGGACTGTGGTGACCGGGGAGCTGTTTTTT.

This clone has only one observation. The chain combines TRBV27 with TRBJ2-3; 9 bases line up with TRBD1. CDR3 length equals 18 residues. The V segment lost 5 bases and the J segment 1 base; nucleotides outside the gene matches: 13. Germline values: CDR1 MNHEY, CDR2 SMNVEV (reference sequence). The CDR3 DNA reads as TGTGCCAGCAGTGCCCGGGACAGGGAGATTTCAGGCACAGATACGCAGTATTTT. Residues: CASSARDREISGTDTQYF.

The chain combines TRBV30 with TRBJ2-7, with TRBD2 identical over 7 bases. Germline CDR1 is GTSNPN and CDR2 is SVGIG (reference sequence). V lost 0 bases and J lost 0; bases outside the gene matches: 2. The length of the CDR3 is 14 residues. In DNA, the CDR3 is TGTGCCTGGAGTGTTCAGCGGGACTCCTACGAGCAGTACTTC. It codes for CAWSVQRDSYEQYF.

This chain connects TRBV7-2 to TRBJ2-2, with TRBD2 matching 8 bases. The V segment lost 5 bases and the J segment 3 bases; nucleotides outside the gene matches: 8. CDR3 size: 16 residues. The germline gives CDR1 SGHTA, CDR2 FQGNSA. The CDR3, as DNA: TGTGCCAGCAGCCATGTTGGCGGGGGGTACACCGGGGAGCTGTTTTTT. Its translation: CASSHVGGGYTGELFF. Filled out from reference TRBV7-2 and TRBJ2-2, the complete variable domain reads GAGVSQSPSNKVTEKGKDVELRCDPISGHTALYWYRQSLGQGLEFLIYFQGNSAPDKSGLPSDRFSAERTGGSVSTLTIQRTQQEDSAVYLCASSHVGGGYTGELFFGEGSRLTVL.

On this clone: This same CDR3 is encoded by further DNA sequences in the sample. V usage is TRBV20-1 and J usage is TRBJ2-3; no firm D call. V lost 3 bases, J lost 3 bases, and 4 bases lay in between. The CDR3 runs to 11 residues. Germline-derived CDR1 and CDR2 are DFQATT and SNEGSKA (reference sequence). CDR3 nucleotides: TGCAGTGCTAGGGAAACAGATACGCAGTATTTT. It yields the protein CSARETDTQYF.

The chain has TRBV10-2 and TRBJ2-1; 10 bases map to TRBD2. Germline V gene data show CDR1 as WSHSY and CDR2 as SAAADI. The CDR3 runs to 16 residues. V trimming: 3 bases; J trimming: 12 bases; junction bases outside the gene matches: 14. CDR3 DNA: TGCGCCAGCAGTGAATCTATACTAGCGGGGCCTAAGGGGCAGTTCTTC. This gives the protein CASSESILAGPKGQFF.

V is TRBV28 and J is TRBJ2-2, with unresolved D. V was cut by 6 bases and J by 6 bases, with 8 bases left in between. The CDR3 has 12 residues. Germline assignment: CDR1 MDHEN and CDR2 SYDVKM. In DNA form, the CDR3 reads TGTGCCAGCAGCCCTGTCGCCGGGGAGCTGTTTTTT. The encoded protein is CASSPVAGELFF.

This clone has a single count. V gene TRBV13 combines with J gene TRBJ2-3, with TRBD2 identical over 8 bases. Germline CDR1 is PRHDT and CDR2 is FYEKMQ (reference sequence). The CDR3 consists of 15 residues. J lost 6 bases, V lost 4 bases, and 9 bases had no gene match. Here the CDR3 DNA reads TGTGCCAGCAGCTCAGTCGGGGGGGCCAGGGATACGCAGTATTTT. Amino acids: CASSSVGGARDTQYF.

The rearrangement joins TRBV7-8 to TRBJ2-7; TRBD1 matches 9 bases. After removal of 5 bases from V and 4 bases from J, the junction contained 6 bases not matched to a gene. The CDR3 has 14 amino acids. Germline CDR1 and CDR2: SGHVS and FQNEAQ. The DNA for the CDR3 is TGTGCCAGCAGCCGCCGGGACAGGGAGTACGAGCAGTACTTC. This sequence encodes CASSRRDREYEQYF.

This chain joins TRBV9 and TRBJ1-1, with 8 bases fitting TRBD1. Germline values: CDR1 SGDLS, CDR2 YYNGEE. The V and J ends lost 0 bases and 1 base, in that order; junction bases with no gene match: 8. The CDR3 is 17 amino acids. The CDR3 nucleotides read TGTGCCAGCAGCGTAGCCAGGACAGGGCTGACGAACACTGAAGCTTTCTTT. This gives the protein CASSVARTGLTNTEAFF.

This rearrangement joins TRBV7-9 to TRBJ1-1, with D hard to call. Trimming took 4 bases from V and 8 from J, leaving 14 bases between them. Germline values: CDR1 SEHNR, CDR2 FQNEAQ (reference sequence). CDR3 length equals 13 residues. The CDR3 DNA reads TGTGCCAGCAGCTCCCCGGTCCCGGGAGAAGCTTTCTTT. This gives the protein CASSSPVPGEAFF.

A word on this clone: Within the sample, other DNA sequences also encode this same CDR3. The CDR3 DNA reads as TGTGCCAGTAGTATCGACGGTGAGGCCTACGAGCAGTACTTC. Protein: CASSIDGEAYEQYF. This chain uses TRBV19 with TRBJ2-7; D is undetermined. The V gene lost 3 bases and the J gene lost 2 bases, with 11 bases spanning the gap. Germline V CDR1 and CDR2: LNHDA, SQIVND (reference sequence). The CDR3 extends over 14 amino acids.